The clone carrying this TCR beta chain was detected a few times. CDR3 length: 13 residues. The V end lost 4 bases, the J end lost 7 bases, and 14 bases lay between the germline ends. Per germline, CDR1 SGHRS and CDR2 YFSETQ. The sample is drawn from a study of T cells after yellow fever vaccination. MiXCR was run by TCRdb on the 5' RACE reads, yielding one entry per CDR3 protein. The sample lists just under 600,000 distinct CDR3 sequences; roughly 13% were seen once. The chain combines TRBV5-1 with TRBJ1-2; unclear D gene. The sequence was collected from a man aged 25 to 40 who received the YFV17D yellow fever vaccine. Sequences were derived from PBMCs, sampled on the day of the yellow fever booster vaccination. The CDR3 DNA is TGCGCCAGCAGCCCTGGTTCACGGCTTGGCTACACCTTC. It yields the protein CASSPGSRLGYTF.